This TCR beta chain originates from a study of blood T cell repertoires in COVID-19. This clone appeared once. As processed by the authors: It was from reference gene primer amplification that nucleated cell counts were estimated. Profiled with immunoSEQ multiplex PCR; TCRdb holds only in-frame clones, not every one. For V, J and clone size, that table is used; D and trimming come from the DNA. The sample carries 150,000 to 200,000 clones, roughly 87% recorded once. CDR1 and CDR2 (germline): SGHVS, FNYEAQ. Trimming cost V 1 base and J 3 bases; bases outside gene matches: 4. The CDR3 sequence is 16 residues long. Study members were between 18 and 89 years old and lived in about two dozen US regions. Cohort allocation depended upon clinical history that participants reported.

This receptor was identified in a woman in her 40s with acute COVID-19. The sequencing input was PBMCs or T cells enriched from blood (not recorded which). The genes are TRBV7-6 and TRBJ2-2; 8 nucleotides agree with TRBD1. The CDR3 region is CASSLGQGADTGELFF. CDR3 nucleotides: TGTGCCAGCAGCTTAGGTCAGGGGGCGGACACCGGGGAGCTGTTTTTT. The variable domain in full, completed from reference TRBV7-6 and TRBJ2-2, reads GAGVSQSPRYKVTKRGQDVALRCDPISGHVSLYWYRQALGQGPEFLTYFNYEAQQDKSGLPNDRFSAERPEGSISTLTIQRTEQRDSAMYRCASSLGQGADTGELFFGEGSRLTVL.